This TCR beta chain was retrieved from a study of shared clonotypes between healthy human individuals. Methods used by the authors: Without quality scores, immunoSEQ junctional reads could not be filtered like full-length reads. Repertoires were generated with immunoSEQ multiplex PCR, while TCRdb's copy carries only in-frame clones and drops some. The D gene and trimming were derived from the DNA, and the V and J assignments and clone size from that table. Seen here are approximately 2,300,000 clones, less than 95% observed once, and the top ten hold about 0.36%. The V segment lost 5 bases and the J segment 4 bases; nucleotides outside the gene matches: 9. The CDR3 consists of 15 residues. Germline values: CDR1 MDHEN, CDR2 SYDVKM. In this sample, this clone turned up a few times.

Sequencing was done on a sample of naive CD4+ T cells from PBMCs. Specified subset: CD45RA+ positively selected. This TCR derives from a man younger than 30 in good health. Some clones in this sample may be carry-over from other donors' samples. This chain connects TRBV28 to TRBJ1-1; TRBD1 matches at 8 bases. CDR3 sequence reads: CASSPTTGGGTEAFF. In DNA form, the CDR3 reads TGTGCCAGCAGTCCAACAACAGGGGGAGGCACTGAAGCTTTCTTT.